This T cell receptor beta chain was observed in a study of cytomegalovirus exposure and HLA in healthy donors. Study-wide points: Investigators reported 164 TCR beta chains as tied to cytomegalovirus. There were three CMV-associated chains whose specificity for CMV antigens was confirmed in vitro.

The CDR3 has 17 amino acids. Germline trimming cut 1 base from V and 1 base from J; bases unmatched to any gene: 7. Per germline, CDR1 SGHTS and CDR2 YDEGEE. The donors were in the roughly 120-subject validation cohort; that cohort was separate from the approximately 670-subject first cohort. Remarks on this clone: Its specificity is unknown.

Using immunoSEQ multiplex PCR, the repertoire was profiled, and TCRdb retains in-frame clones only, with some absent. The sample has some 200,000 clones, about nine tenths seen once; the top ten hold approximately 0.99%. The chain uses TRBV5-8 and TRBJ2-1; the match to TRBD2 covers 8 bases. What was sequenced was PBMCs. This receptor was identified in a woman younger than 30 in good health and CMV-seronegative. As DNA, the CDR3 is TGTGCCAGCAGCTTGATGGGAGCGGGAGTGTCCTACAATGAGCAGTTCTTC. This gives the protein CASSLMGAGVSYNEQFF.